The sequence of this T cell receptor beta chain was determined in a study of blood T cell repertoires in COVID-19 (dated by TCRdb to the early 2020s). Regarding the research as a whole: The collaborator samples originated in the United States, Italy and Spain and spanned the acute and convalescent phases of COVID-19. Where available, HLA class I and class II types were obtained from metadata supplied by the sample provider rather than from assay-based typing. The samples were drawn from two sources: the first 160 participants of the ongoing ImmuneRACE study, and 950 to 1,500 subjects contributed by 6 global collaborators. Subjects who had been exposed to COVID-19, were actively infected with it, or had recovered from it provided the deeply sampled blood TCRbeta repertoires that made up the dataset. A freely available public database, intended as a resource for researchers studying the immune response to SARS-CoV-2, is where the repertoires were released. The prospective study material was composed of cDNA or gDNA derived from T cells, B-cell-depleted T cells, or PBMCs. Nearly every sample came with metadata listing a de-identified subject ID, COVID-19 status, age in years and sex.

On the study overall, not on this receptor specifically: The amount of clinical and demographic metadata varied by source and participant and was provided uncurated.

Regarding this clone: Its cognate antigen has yet to be identified. The input lacks base qualities; no much larger clone sits a single base away.

In Seattle, one collaborating source enrolled patients while the infection was active and tracked those patients longitudinally over the course of disease. The collaborating institutions used their own protocols to collect whole blood in K2EDTA tubes. Collaborator samples were shipped for TCRbeta analysis as frozen whole blood, isolated PBMCs, or DNA extracted from either sample type. The immunoSEQ Assay, a bias-controlled multiplex PCR, was used to amplify TCRbeta CDR3 regions from genomic DNA. Processing in the source paper ran as follows. Nucleated cell counts per sample were estimated from amplification of reference gene primers within the assay. To quantify the absolute abundance of each unique TCRbeta CDR3 rearrangement, sequence reads were collapsed and filtered. Productive Simpson clonality was computed per sample as the square root of Simpson's diversity index over productive rearrangements. TCRdb mirrors the immuneACCESS table, restricted to in-frame sequences. Some clones are absent from its copies; in checked studies, under half trace to an unresolved V gene, and the reason for the others is unknown. Clonal size and the V and J genes are those of that table, whereas D and trimming came from the DNA. For this sample the table gives about 400,000 clones, of which about 88% were detected only once. Around 7.4% of the sample is in the top ten clones.

Trimming at the junction amounts to 5 bases on V and 4 bases on J, and the germline ends lie 14 bases apart. The germline V gene sets CDR1 to SGHTA and CDR2 to FQGNSA. The CDR3 holds 14 amino acids from the cysteine to the phenylalanine. The sequence is cut down to CDR3 DNA, 42 bases in frame from base 1. The sequence was obtained from a woman in her fifties or sixties with COVID-19, enrolled during active disease. The rearrangement combines TRBV7-2 with TRBJ1-2; no confident D gene assignment can be made. Sequenced input: peripheral blood. The DNA sequence reads TGTGCCAGCAGCCTTCAGGAGGGAGTCTATGGCTACACCTTC. Its translation is CASSLQEGVYGYTF.